The 18 T cell receptor beta chains below come from one sample, sequenced in a study of Tregs in tolerant kidney transplant recipients. Generated by immunoSEQ multiplex PCR, the TCRdb table keeps only in-frame clones and is missing some. The table shows about 110,000 clones, with 90% occurring only once. This material consisted of CD4+ T cells from blood, taken before the transplant. These receptors came from a human donor who received a combined kidney and bone marrow transplant.

The rearrangement links TRBV10-2 to TRBJ2-2; weak D call: TRBD2 (6 bases). Germline CDR1 is WSHSY and CDR2 is SAAADI. This CDR3 is built from 15 residues. Trimming cost V 0 bases and J 1 base, with 6 bases left between them. CDR3 amino acids: CASSESGGNTGELFF. CDR3 bases: TGCGCCAGCAGTGAGTCCGGGGGGAACACCGGGGAGCTGTTTTTT.

The chain combines TRBV5-4 with TRBJ2-5, with TRBD2 matching 14 bases. The J segment lost 5 bases and the V segment lost 0 bases, leaving 0 bases of the junction unmatched. The V gene's germline CDR1 is SGHNT and CDR2 YYREEE (reference sequence). CDR3 length: 15 amino acids. The CDR3 spells CASSLGLAGGETQYF. The DNA of the CDR3 is TGTGCCAGCAGCTTGGGACTAGCGGGAGGGGAGACCCAGTACTTC. The whole variable domain, remainder taken from reference TRBV5-4 and TRBJ2-5, is ETGVTQSPTHLIKTRGQQVTLRCSSQSGHNTVSWYQQALGQGPQFIFQYYREEENGRGNFPPRFSGLQFPNYSSELNVNALELDDSALYLCASSLGLAGGETQYFGPGTRLLVL.

The chain recombines TRBV19 with TRBJ2-1; 7 positions agree with TRBD1. The CDR3 is made up of 16 amino acids. V was clipped by 5 bases and J by 5 bases; unmatched bases: 12. Looked up from germline, CDR1 is LNHDA and CDR2 is SQIVND (reference sequence). The DNA of the CDR3 is TGTGCCAGTAGTCCTTTTTCGACAGGGCTCGACAATGAGCAGTTCTTC. It encodes CASSPFSTGLDNEQFF. Drawing the rest from reference TRBV19 and TRBJ2-1, the complete variable domain is DGGITQSPKYLFRKEGQNVTLSCEQNLNHDAMYWYRQDPGQGLRLIYYSQIVNDFQKGDIAEGYSVSREKKESFPLTVTSAQKNPTAFYLCASSPFSTGLDNEQFFGPGTRLTVL.

This clone was seen just once. The genes are TRBV7-2 and TRBJ1-1; 12 bases are a match to TRBD1. The ends lost 2 bases at V and 7 bases at J; junction bases unmatched: 14. CDR3 length: 18 amino acids. CDR1 SGHTA and CDR2 FQGNSA come from the germline V gene. CDR3 sequence (DNA): TGTGCCAGCAGCTTATGGATTAGTCGAGGGACAGGGGGCCGTGAAGCTTTCTTT. It specifies CASSLWISRGTGGREAFF.

In this sample, this clone turned up once. CDR3 DNA sequence: TGTGCCACCAGCAGAGATACGCTAGCGGGAGGGCTGGCCTACGAGCAGTACTTC. This encodes CATSRDTLAGGLAYEQYF. The V gene is TRBV15, the J gene TRBJ2-7, with 12 bases identical to TRBD2. Germline-derived CDR1 and CDR2 are LNHNV and YYDKDF (reference sequence). This CDR3 region has 18 residues. J gave up 2 bases and V 0 bases, and 8 bases lay outside the gene matches.

The rearrangement joins TRBV10-3 to TRBJ1-2, with 8 nucleotides matching TRBD1. The CDR3 loop spans 17 amino acids. Germline-derived CDR1 and CDR2 are ENHRY and SYGVKD. Trimming took 2 bases from V and 0 from J; bases not matched to a gene: 8. The CDR3 is CAISEPGQAVANYGYTF. In nucleotides, the CDR3 is TGTGCCATCAGTGAGCCGGGACAGGCCGTAGCTAACTATGGCTACACCTTC.

The chain recombines TRBV9 with TRBJ2-1, with a possible D match to TRBD2 (6 bases). Per the germline V gene, CDR1 is SGDLS and CDR2 is YYNGEE. The V end lost 4 bases, the J end lost 8 bases, and 19 bases lay between the germline ends. This CDR3 spans 15 amino acids. As DNA, the CDR3 is TGTGCCAGCAGCAAAGCGGGTAGGGAAGGGGATGAGCAGTTCTTC. Protein: CASSKAGREGDEQFF.

V usage is TRBV5-1 and J usage is TRBJ2-1, with 9 positions matching TRBD2. This CDR3 comprises 15 residues. CDR1 is SGHRS, CDR2 YFSETQ, per germline. V was pared by 0 bases and J by 8 bases, with 6 bases of the junction left unmatched. CDR3: CASSLDLAGLYEQFF. CDR3 nucleotides: TGCGCCAGCAGCTTGGATCTAGCGGGACTTTATGAGCAGTTCTTC.

This clone was picked up a small number of times. This chain joins TRBV7-9 and TRBJ1-2; TRBD1 matches at 8 bases. The CDR3 covers 14 residues. Per the germline V gene, CDR1 is SEHNR and CDR2 is FQNEAQ (reference sequence). V gave up 7 bases and J gave up 8 bases; unmatched junction bases: 12. This CDR3 reads CASNNGNRGSGYTF. The CDR3 DNA follows: TGTGCCAGCAACAACGGGAACAGGGGGAGCGGCTACACCTTC.

This chain joins TRBV7-7 and TRBJ2-6; D not resolved. This CDR3 comprises 14 residues. CDR1 SSHAT and CDR2 FNYEAQ come from the germline V gene (reference sequence). Trimming pared 5 bases from V and 13 bases from J, leaving 18 bases between. The CDR3 reads CASSPDLVGKVLTF. DNA of the CDR3: TGTGCCAGCAGCCCCGACTTGGTCGGTAAAGTCCTGACTTTC.

This clone appeared a single time. The CDR3 reads CASSPSAGGKIYEQYF. Written as DNA, the CDR3 is TGTGCCAGCAGCCCCTCGGCAGGAGGAAAGATCTACGAGCAGTACTTC. This sequence joins TRBV5-4 and TRBJ2-7, with D tentatively TRBD2 (5 bases). Between the trimmed V and J ends, which lost 4 bases and 3 bases, there was a span of 20 bases. CDR1 and CDR2 from the germline V gene are SGHNT and YYREEE (reference sequence). This CDR3 has 16 amino acids.

The genes are TRBV6-4 and TRBJ1-1; a possible D gene is TRBD1 (6 bases). Trimming took 0 bases from V and 10 from J, leaving 12 bases between them. This CDR3 contains 13 residues. Per germline, CDR1 MRHNA and CDR2 SNTAGT. The CDR3 is CASSDSVGTRAFF. The CDR3 bases are TGTGCCAGCAGTGACTCTGTGGGGACACGAGCTTTCTTT.

The gene calls are TRBV5-1 and TRBJ1-2, with TRBD1 as a possible D gene (5 bases). V lost 0 bases to trimming and J lost 7 bases, with 10 bases between them. This CDR3 spans 13 amino acids. Germline-derived CDR1 and CDR2 are SGHRS and YFSETQ. CDR3 loop: CASSLAGVGGYTF. As DNA, the CDR3 is TGCGCCAGCAGCTTGGCGGGGGTCGGTGGCTACACCTTC.

The gene calls are TRBV7-9 and TRBJ1-5, with D perhaps TRBD1 (5 bases). The germline V gene has CDR1 SEHNR and CDR2 FQNEAQ (reference sequence). The CDR3 length is 14 residues. Trimming pared 1 base from V and 5 bases from J, leaving 9 bases between. CDR3 sequence: CASSLGQGYQPQHF. The CDR3 nucleotides read TGTGCCAGCAGCTTAGGGCAGGGATATCAGCCCCAGCATTTT.

The V and J genes are TRBV7-8 and TRBJ2-3; TRBD2 matches 14 bases. CDR1 and CDR2 (germline): SGHVS, FQNEAQ. V shed 5 bases, J shed 5 bases, and the junction held 12 bases outside the gene matches. This CDR3 region has 18 residues. The CDR3 nucleotides are TGTGCCAGCAGCCCCCCCTATCGACTAGCGGGAGGGCGAGATACGCAGTATTTT. This gives the protein CASSPPYRLAGGRDTQYF.

The chain recombines TRBV6-1 with TRBJ1-1; 10 bases align to TRBD1. Trimming removed 6 bases from V and 2 bases from J; junction bases left unmatched: 3. Per germline, CDR1 MNHNS and CDR2 SASEGT. CDR3 length equals 14 residues. Here the CDR3 reads CASRDRGTNTEAFF. CDR3 in DNA: TGTGCCAGCAGGGACAGGGGGACTAACACTGAAGCTTTCTTT.

CDR3 nucleotide sequence: TGCGCCAGCAGCCAGACAGTAGGAGATACGCAGTATTTT. This codes for CASSQTVGDTQYF. This chain links TRBV10-1 with TRBJ2-3, with D possibly being TRBD1 (5 bases). Germline V lookup: CDR1 WNHNN, CDR2 SYGVQD (reference sequence). The V end lost 6 bases, the J end lost 5 bases, and 12 bases lay between the germline ends. The length of the CDR3 is 13 residues.

The V and J genes are TRBV30 and TRBJ1-1, with 7 nucleotides matching TRBD1. This CDR3 region has 18 residues. Germline CDR1 GTSNPN, CDR2 SVGIG (reference sequence). Unmatched junction bases numbered 17, after V lost 0 bases and J lost 4 bases. The CDR3 region is CAWSVKSGQRRAGTEAFF. CDR3 in DNA: TGTGCCTGGAGTGTTAAGTCGGGACAGCGAAGGGCTGGCACTGAAGCTTTCTTT.